Following are 27 T cell receptor beta chains from one sample sequenced in a study of blood T cell repertoires in COVID-19. The repertoire was sequenced with immunoSEQ multiplex PCR; TCRdb's copy has only in-frame clones and lacks some. The top ten hold more than 4% of the sample, which has roughly 250,000 clones, roughly 81% seen once. Sample: peripheral blood. These receptors were collected from a man between 45 and 60 years old with acute or convalescent COVID-19.

The chain combines TRBV15 with TRBJ2-4; TRBD2 is a possible D gene (7 bases). V was clipped by 5 bases and J by 9 bases, with 14 bases between them. This CDR3 is built from 13 residues. Germline V gene data show CDR1 as LNHNV and CDR2 as YYDKDF (reference sequence). The CDR3 coding sequence is TGTGCCACCAGCTCTTCAGGGGAGGGCATTCAGTACTTC. It translates to CATSSSGEGIQYF.

The rearrangement uses TRBV14 and TRBJ1-1; TRBD1 might be the D (6 bases). The germline gives CDR1 SGHDN, CDR2 FVKESK. Trimming stripped 1 base from V and 1 base from J, with 13 bases between. The CDR3 covers 16 residues. CDR3 in DNA: TGTGCCAGCAGCCAAGGCCTGAGGACAGCGAACACTGAAGCTTTCTTT. Translating gives CASSQGLRTANTEAFF.

J is TRBJ2-7 and V is TRBV10-1; 8 bases agree with TRBD2. The germline V gene encodes CDR1 WNHNN and CDR2 SYGVQD (reference sequence). The length of the CDR3 is 14 residues. V trimming: 3 bases; J trimming: 7 bases; junction bases outside the gene matches: 8. CDR3 bases: TGCGCCAGCAGTGATACAGCGGGGGCATGGGAGCAGTACTTC. It encodes CASSDTAGAWEQYF.

V gene TRBV6-5 combines with J gene TRBJ2-5; D unclear. There are 14 residues in the CDR3. V shed 6 bases and J shed 2 bases, with 13 bases lying between them. Looked up from germline, CDR1 is MNHEY and CDR2 is SVGAGI. In nucleotides, the CDR3 is TGTGCCAGCAGCTGGTCGGAGAGACAAGAGACCCAGTACTTC. As protein: CASSWSERQETQYF.

V usage is TRBV3-1 (or the pseudogene TRBV3-2) and J usage is TRBJ2-1; the D gene is possibly TRBD1 (6 bases). This CDR3 has 15 residues. Per germline, CDR1 LGHDT and CDR2 YNNKEL (reference sequence). V was clipped by 1 base and J by 4 bases, with 11 bases between them. DNA for the CDR3: TGTGCCAGCAGCCAAGGCAGGGGATGGTACAATGAGCAGTTCTTC. It encodes CASSQGRGWYNEQFF.

V and J are TRBV5-4 and TRBJ2-1; D may be TRBD1 (5 bases). Germline V CDR1 and CDR2: SGHNT, YYREEE (reference sequence). Trimming cost V 4 bases and J 4 bases, with 9 bases left between them. The CDR3 totals 13 residues. The CDR3 nucleotides read TGTGCCAGCAGCGCGGACAATTACAATGAGCAGTTCTTC. It specifies CASSADNYNEQFF.

This clone was observed a single time. This chain connects TRBV2 to TRBJ1-5; D perhaps matches TRBD1 (5 bases). Germline lookup yields CDR1 SNHLY and CDR2 FYNNEI. Deletions cut 8 bases from V and 2 bases from J, with 16 bases between. CDR3 size: 15 residues. CDR3 nucleotides: TGTGCCAGCGGCCGGGGGAGGGAGGGCAATCAGCCCCAGCATTTT. It codes for CASGRGREGNQPQHF.

In this sample, this clone turned up a few times. The chain carries TRBV27 and TRBJ1-2; possible D gene TRBD1, 5 bases. With 6 bases removed from V and 7 bases from J, the gap between germline ends came to 15 bases. In germline, CDR1 is MNHEY, CDR2 SMNVEV (reference sequence). This CDR3 contains 13 residues. The CDR3 DNA follows: TGTGCCAGCAGGGGGTTTCCCCAGGGTGGCTACACCTTC. This translates into CASRGFPQGGYTF.

V usage is TRBV6-5 and J usage is TRBJ2-3; tentatively, D is TRBD1 (6 bases). V was shortened by 3 bases and J by 3 bases, with 13 bases between the two germline ends. Germline-derived CDR1 and CDR2 are MNHEY and SVGAGI. The CDR3 loop spans 15 amino acids. Written as DNA, the CDR3 is TGTGCCAGCAGTTATGGCAGGGGTCGGACAGATACGCAGTATTTT. Amino acid sequence: CASSYGRGRTDTQYF.

The chain uses TRBV6-5 and TRBJ1-2; D might be TRBD1 (6 bases). This CDR3 region has 14 residues. CDR1 is MNHEY and CDR2 is SVGAGI in the germline V gene. Trimming stripped 6 bases from V and 2 bases from J, with 13 bases between. The CDR3 loop reads CASSGQLLNYGYTF. The CDR3 DNA is TGTGCCAGCAGCGGACAGCTCCTCAACTATGGCTACACCTTC.

The chain recombines TRBV7-3 with TRBJ2-3, with TRBD2 matching over 8 bases. The length of the CDR3 is 16 residues. Looked up from germline, CDR1 is SGHTA and CDR2 is FQGTGA. Losses at the gene ends were 6 bases for V and 2 bases for J; bases not matched to a gene: 10. The CDR3 DNA reads as TGTGCCAGCAGTTCAGCGGGAGCCCGAATCACAGATACGCAGTATTTT. As protein: CASSSAGARITDTQYF.

This clone is a singleton in its sample. V is TRBV15 and J is TRBJ1-1; weak D call: TRBD1 (6 bases). Deletions cut 2 bases from V and 12 bases from J, with 10 bases between. The CDR3 has 11 residues. Germline V lookup: CDR1 LNHNV, CDR2 YYDKDF (reference sequence). This chain's CDR3 is CATSRQGSSFF. CDR3 bases: TGTGCCACCAGCAGACAGGGGAGTTCTTTCTTT.

This chain connects TRBV6-5 to TRBJ2-1; 8 positions match TRBD1. The CDR3 covers 14 residues. J lost 7 bases, V lost 4 bases, and 6 bases had no gene match. The germline CDR1 and CDR2 sequences are MNHEY and SVGAGI. The CDR3 region has the DNA TGTGCCAGCAGTTCGGACAGGGCTGCGAATGAGCAGTTCTTC. Translating it yields CASSSDRAANEQFF.

The V call is TRBV12-3 or TRBV12-4, the J call TRBJ1-1; perhaps TRBD1 as D (5 bases). The CDR3 covers 12 residues. The V and J ends lost 8 bases and 7 bases respectively, with 14 bases between them. The CDR3 region is CASGKGLFEAFF. CDR3 sequence (DNA): TGTGCCAGCGGCAAGGGGTTATTTGAAGCTTTCTTT.

The CDR3 reads CAWRETGSGNTIYF. Here the CDR3 DNA reads TGTGCCTGGAGGGAAACAGGGTCGGGAAACACCATATATTTT. The chain uses TRBV30 and TRBJ1-3; D is perhaps TRBD1 (6 bases). The V end was cut by 3 bases, the J end by 4 bases, with 13 bases between. CDR1 and CDR2 (germline): GTSNPN, SVGIG (reference sequence). The CDR3 has 14 residues.

This chain joins TRBV28 and TRBJ2-7; 8 positions match TRBD1. The CDR3 length is 14 residues. Germline CDR1 reads MDHEN; CDR2 reads SYDVKM. V shed 7 bases, J shed 0 bases, and the junction held 5 bases outside the gene matches. The CDR3 region is CASTLDRASYEQYF. The CDR3 nucleotides read TGTGCCAGCACCCTGGACAGGGCCTCCTACGAGCAGTACTTC.

This clone was recorded a few times. V and J are TRBV5-4 and TRBJ2-7; 7 bases are shared with TRBD1. The CDR3 covers 15 residues. The ends lost 2 bases at V and 2 bases at J; junction bases unmatched: 7. CDR1 and CDR2 (germline): SGHNT, YYREEE (reference sequence). Here the CDR3 reads CASSFGRDSPYEQYF. The CDR3 nucleotides are TGTGCCAGCAGCTTTGGCCGGGACAGCCCCTACGAGCAGTACTTC. The full variable domain, in which reference TRBV5-4 and TRBJ2-7 provide the parts outside the CDR3, is ETGVTQSPTHLIKTRGQQVTLRCSSQSGHNTVSWYQQALGQGPQFIFQYYREEENGRGNFPPRFSGLQFPNYSSELNVNALELDDSALYLCASSFGRDSPYEQYFGPGTRLTVT.

This chain joins TRBV15 and TRBJ2-2; a weak D match, TRBD1 (6 bases). The CDR3 has 14 residues. V lost 6 bases and J 2 bases, leaving 10 bases between the germline ends. Per the germline V gene, CDR1 is LNHNV and CDR2 is YYDKDF (reference sequence). CDR3 sequence: CATSGQFNTGELFF. DNA of the CDR3: TGTGCCACCAGTGGACAGTTCAACACCGGGGAGCTGTTTTTT.

The chain combines TRBV2 with TRBJ1-6, with 7 positions matching TRBD1. The CDR3 has 13 residues. J gave up 8 bases and V 10 bases, and 8 bases lay outside the gene matches. CDR1 and CDR2 from the germline V gene are SNHLY and FYNNEI. CDR3 sequence: CATKGQNDSPLHF. The DNA of the CDR3 is TGTGCCACCAAGGGACAGAACGATTCACCCCTCCACTTT. The variable domain in full, completed from reference TRBV2 and TRBJ1-6, reads EPEVTQTPSHQVTQMGQEVILRCVPISNHLYFYWYRQILGQKVEFLVSFYNNEISEKSEIFDDQFSVERPDGSNFTLKIRSTKLEDSAMYFCATKGQNDSPLHFGNGTRLTVT.

V is TRBV7-3 and J is TRBJ1-1; D remains unclear. The germline CDR1 and CDR2 sequences are SGHTA and FQGTGA. CDR3 length: 17 residues. The V and J ends lost 2 bases and 2 bases respectively, with 18 bases between them. CDR3 nucleotide sequence: TGTGCCAGCAGCTTAGAACCCATCGGTACTCTTAACACTGAAGCTTTCTTT. It specifies CASSLEPIGTLNTEAFF.

The chain is built from TRBV6-6 and TRBJ1-5; the match to TRBD1 covers 9 bases. This CDR3 region has 13 residues. Trimming cost V 5 bases and J 9 bases; bases outside gene matches: 5. The germline gives CDR1 MNHNY, CDR2 SVGAGI (reference sequence). This CDR3 reads CASSPQGARPQHF. The CDR3, as DNA: TGTGCCAGCAGTCCACAGGGGGCCCGGCCCCAGCATTTT.

This clone was recorded only once. V is TRBV19 and J is TRBJ2-3; possible D gene TRBD1, 5 bases. V lost 3 bases and J 1 base, leaving 8 bases between the germline ends. The length of the CDR3 is 14 residues. The V gene's germline CDR1 is LNHDA and CDR2 SQIVND (reference sequence). In DNA, the CDR3 is TGTGCCAGTAGTATTACGACAGGCACAGATACGCAGTATTTT. This codes for CASSITTGTDTQYF.

The J gene is TRBJ1-1, the V gene TRBV5-4; D perhaps matches TRBD1 (5 bases). Trimming took off 3 bases at V and 6 bases at J, with 15 bases between the two ends. The germline V gene encodes CDR1 SGHNT and CDR2 YYREEE (reference sequence). CDR3 length: 14 amino acids. The CDR3 is CASSSAWGEAEAFF. The CDR3 DNA reads TGTGCCAGCAGCTCCGCATGGGGGGAGGCTGAAGCTTTCTTT.

The count of this clone is one. CDR3 in DNA: TGTGCCTGGTCGCACGAGGGTGGTGAAAAACTGTTTTTT. Translated: CAWSHEGGEKLFF. The V and J genes are TRBV30 and TRBJ1-4; D not certain. Germline V gene lookup returns CDR1 GTSNPN and CDR2 SVGIG (reference sequence). The V end lost 5 bases, the J end lost 7 bases, and 14 bases lay between the germline ends. The CDR3 length is 13 residues.

V is TRBV28 and J is TRBJ1-2; TRBD1 matches at 7 bases. This CDR3 spans 15 amino acids. The V gene's germline CDR1 is MDHEN and CDR2 SYDVKM. The V gene end was trimmed by 4 bases and the J gene end by 6 bases; junction bases not matched to a gene: 11. CDR3 amino acids: CASSSTGRGLNGYTF. CDR3 bases: TGTGCCAGCAGTTCGACAGGGAGAGGGTTAAATGGCTACACCTTC.

V usage is TRBV30 and J usage is TRBJ1-5; the match to TRBD1 covers 7 bases. Germline V lookup: CDR1 GTSNPN, CDR2 SVGIG (reference sequence). The CDR3 sequence is 15 residues long. Losses at the gene ends were 3 bases for V and 4 bases for J; bases not matched to a gene: 9. CDR3 DNA sequence: TGTGCCTGGAGGAATCGGGACAGAGTAAATCAGCCCCAGCATTTT. It encodes CAWRNRDRVNQPQHF.

The CDR3 coding sequence is TGTGCCAGCTCACCAGACAGGAGCGGAAACACCATATATTTT. Amino acids: CASSPDRSGNTIYF. The rearrangement joins TRBV18 to TRBJ1-3, with D tentatively TRBD1 (6 bases). Trimming removed 2 bases from V and 4 bases from J, with 9 bases in between. Germline assignment: CDR1 KGHSH and CDR2 LQKENI. The CDR3 totals 14 residues.